The 12 T cell receptor beta chains presented below share a single source sample, sequenced in a study of kidney transplant recipient with SARS-CoV-2 infection. MiXCR, applied by TCRdb to the reads, yields one record per CDR3 protein. The sample contains some 220,000 distinct CDR3 sequences, 25% to 35% of which appear only once. The input for sequencing was a blood sample, taken at baseline and between days 110 and 120 from a kidney transplant recipient. These receptors were taken from a male patient aged 25-45 years who had COVID-19 and was a kidney transplant recipient. The graft donor may have given rise to some T cells.

The table lists this clonotype with many counts. J is TRBJ1-2 and V is TRBV6-8; D unresolved. V was trimmed by 5 bases and J by 4 bases, leaving 23 bases between them. The CDR3 is 17 residues long. The germline V gene encodes CDR1 MNHGY and CDR2 SAAAGT. The CDR3 spells CASSHHTRSRKTYGYTF. Written as DNA, the CDR3 is TGTGCCAGCAGTCACCACACACGCTCTAGAAAGACCTATGGCTACACCTTC.

This clonotype was seen repeatedly, ten times or more. V gene TRBV5-8 combines with J gene TRBJ1-6; D is ambiguous. Trimming took 5 bases from V and 0 from J, leaving 15 bases between them. This CDR3 has 17 amino acids. Germline CDR1 SGHTS, CDR2 YDEGEE. The CDR3 nucleotides are TGTGCCAGCAGTTCCGGACGGCTTAGCTCCTATAATTCACCCCTCCACTTT. Translating it yields CASSSGRLSSYNSPLHF.

This clonotype was seen many times. This chain joins TRBV20-1 and TRBJ2-1; D might be TRBD1 or TRBD2, each matching 5 bases. The CDR3 extends over 13 amino acids. CDR1 is DFQATT, CDR2 SNEGSKA, per germline (reference sequence). V shed 1 base and J shed 4 bases, with 8 bases lying between them. Written as DNA, the CDR3 is TGCAGTGCTAGAGGGGGGATTTACAATGAGCAGTTCTTC. Translation gives CSARGGIYNEQFF.

This clonotype was counted a few times. Given a much more abundant clone one base away, this may be a read error. The CDR3 sequence: CASGLAGQGSSYTF. The CDR3 DNA reads as TGTGCCAGCGGCTTAGCGGGACAGGGTAGTAGCTACACCTTC. This rearrangement joins TRBV7-9 to TRBJ1-2; 9 bases are a match to TRBD1. The V gene's germline CDR1 is SEHNR and CDR2 FQNEAQ (reference sequence). The CDR3 covers 14 residues. Full variable domain (rest looked up from reference TRBV7-9 and TRBJ1-2): DTGVSQNPRHKITKRGQNVTFRCDPISEHNRLYWYRQTLGQGPEFLTYFQNEAQLEKSRLLSDRFSAERPKGSFSTLEIQRTEQGDSAMYLCASGLAGQGSSYTFGSGTRLTVV.

This chain joins TRBV5-1 and TRBJ2-3, with a weak D call TRBD2 (6 bases). Germline V gene sequence: CDR1 SGHRS, CDR2 YFSETQ. The CDR3 is 15 amino acids. Trimming removed 5 bases from V and 4 bases from J, with 17 bases in between. The CDR3 loop is CASRPEPSSADTQYF. CDR3 nucleotides: TGCGCCAGCAGACCCGAGCCTTCTAGCGCAGATACGCAGTATTTT.

This clonotype appeared many times. CDR3 sequence: CASSDLPTLRKTYGYTF. The CDR3 DNA follows: TGTGCCAGCAGCGATCTGCCCACCCTTCGAAAGACCTATGGCTACACCTTC. The rearrangement uses TRBV3-1 and TRBJ1-2; D gene unclear. CDR3 length: 17 amino acids. V shed 5 bases and J shed 4 bases, with 23 bases lying between them. Germline-derived CDR1 and CDR2 are LGHDT and YNNKEL (reference sequence).

This clonotype was detected once. A much larger clone sits a single nucleotide away, making a read error possible. This sequence joins TRBV7-6 and TRBJ2-2, with 9 bases that match TRBD2. Germline V gives CDR1 SGHVS, CDR2 FNYEAQ. CDR3 length: 16 amino acids. CDR3 loop: CANSFRSGRSTGELFF. The DNA for the CDR3 is TGTGCCAACAGCTTTAGGAGCGGGAGGTCTACCGGGGAGCTGTTTTTT.

A few counts support this clonotype. The chain couples TRBV6-5 to TRBJ1-2; a possible D gene is TRBD1 (6 bases). The ends were cut back, 0 bases at V and 4 bases at J, with 18 bases in the middle. CDR3 length equals 17 residues. Germline CDR1 and CDR2: MNHEY and SVGAGI. In DNA form, the CDR3 reads TGTGCCAGCAGTTACTCGAGGGACATGATTCAGCCCTATGGCTACACCTTC. This encodes CASSYSRDMIQPYGYTF.

In regard to this clonotype: With a much larger clone just one base away, this may be a read error. V gene TRBV2 combines with J gene TRBJ1-2; a weak D match, TRBD1 (5 bases). Germline assignment: CDR1 SNHLY and CDR2 FYNNEI. V lost 8 bases, J lost 1 base, and 14 bases lay in between. There are 14 residues in the CDR3. The CDR3: CASGAGTGNYGYTF. The DNA for the CDR3 is TGTGCCAGCGGCGCCGGGACGGGTAACTATGGCTACACCTTC.

This clonotype was detected ten times or more. A read error is likely, as this CDR3 ends without the conserved phenylalanine or tryptophan. It is unclear where the CDR3 begins or ends on the DNA, so no DNA is shown, and the CDR3 is as TCRdb lists it. The chain recombines TRBV7-5 with TRBJ1-2. TRBV7-5 is a pseudogene locus. The CDR3 spans 19 amino acids, including both terminal residues. CDR3 loop: CISVPEETYEVGKTYGYTL.

A note on this clonotype: With a much larger clone just one base away, this may be a read error. This chain uses TRBV5-1 with TRBJ1-1, with a possible D match to TRBD1 (6 bases). From germline, CDR1 is SGHRS and CDR2 YFSETQ. Trimming removed 1 base from V and 5 bases from J, with 24 bases in between. This CDR3 contains 18 residues. CDR3 DNA sequence: TGCGCCAGCAGCTTGTGGGCGCCAGGGGCTGTACCGGGGACTGAAGCTTTCTTT. It translates to CASSLWAPGAVPGTEAFF. Filled out from reference TRBV5-1 and TRBJ1-1, the complete variable domain reads KAGVTQTPRYLIKTRGQQVTLSCSPISGHRSVSWYQQTPGQGLQFLFEYFSETQRNKGNFPGRFSGRQFSNSRSEMNVSTLELGDSALYLCASSLWAPGAVPGTEAFFGQGTRLTVV.

Comments on this clonotype: It may be a read error: a sequence one base away is much more abundant. The chain uses TRBV8-2 and TRBJ1-2. TRBV8-2 is tagged as a pseudogene. CDR3 size: 16 residues. The CDR3 sequence: CGIVMHDSRKTYGYTF. Written as DNA, the CDR3 is TGTGGCATTGTAATGCATGATAGCCGAAAGACCTATGGCTACACCTTC.